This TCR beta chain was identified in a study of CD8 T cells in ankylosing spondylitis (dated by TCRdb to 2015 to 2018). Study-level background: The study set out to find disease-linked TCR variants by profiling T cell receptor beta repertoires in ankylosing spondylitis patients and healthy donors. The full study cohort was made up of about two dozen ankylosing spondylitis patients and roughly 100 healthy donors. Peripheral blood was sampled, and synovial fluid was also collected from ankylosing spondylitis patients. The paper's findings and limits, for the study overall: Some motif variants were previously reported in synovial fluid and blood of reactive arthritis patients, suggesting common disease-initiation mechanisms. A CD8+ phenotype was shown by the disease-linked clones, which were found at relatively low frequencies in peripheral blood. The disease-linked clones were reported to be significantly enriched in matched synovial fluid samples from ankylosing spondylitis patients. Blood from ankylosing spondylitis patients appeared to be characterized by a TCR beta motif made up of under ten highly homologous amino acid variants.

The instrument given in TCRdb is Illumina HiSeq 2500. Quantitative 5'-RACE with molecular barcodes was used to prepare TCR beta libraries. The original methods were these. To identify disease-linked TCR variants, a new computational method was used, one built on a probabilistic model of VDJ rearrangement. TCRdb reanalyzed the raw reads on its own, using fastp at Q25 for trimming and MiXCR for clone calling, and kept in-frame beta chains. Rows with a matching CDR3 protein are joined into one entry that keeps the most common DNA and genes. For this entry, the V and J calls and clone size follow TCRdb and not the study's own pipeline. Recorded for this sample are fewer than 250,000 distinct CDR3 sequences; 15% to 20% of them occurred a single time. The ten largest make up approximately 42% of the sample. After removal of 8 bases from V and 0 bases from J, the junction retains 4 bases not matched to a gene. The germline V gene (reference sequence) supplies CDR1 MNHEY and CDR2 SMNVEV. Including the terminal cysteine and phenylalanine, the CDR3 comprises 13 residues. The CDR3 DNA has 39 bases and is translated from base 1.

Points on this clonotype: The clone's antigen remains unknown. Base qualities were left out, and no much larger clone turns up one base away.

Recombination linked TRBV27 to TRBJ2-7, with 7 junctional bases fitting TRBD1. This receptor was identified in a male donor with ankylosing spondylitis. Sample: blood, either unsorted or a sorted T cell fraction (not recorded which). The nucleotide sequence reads TGTGCCAGCGGCCCAGGGGGCTCCTACGAGCAGTACTTC. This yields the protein CASGPGGSYEQYF.